This T cell receptor beta chain appears in the sequencing data of a study of blood T cell repertoires in COVID-19. Study background: The United States, Italy and Spain supplied acute and convalescent COVID-19 samples. The cDNA or gDNA used as material had been derived from T cells, B-cell-depleted T cells, or PBMCs.

CDR3 size: 14 residues. In germline, CDR1 is LNHDA, CDR2 SQIVND (reference sequence). The V gene lost 7 bases and the J gene lost 2 bases, with 12 bases spanning the gap. In the study's own analysis: Estimated nucleated cell counts came from reference gene primer amplification. Profiling relied on immunoSEQ multiplex PCR, and the TCRdb table lists in-frame clones only, not all of them. The DNA gave D and trimming, while V, J and clone size come from that table. This table has approximately 140,000 clones, 70% to 90% appearing once. V gene TRBV19 combines with J gene TRBJ1-5; D unresolved. The receptor comes from a woman between 50 and 59 years old who had recovered from COVID-19. The sample consisted of PBMCs or T cells enriched from blood (not recorded which). The CDR3 is CASKLDIGNQPQHF. The CDR3 nucleotides are TGTGCCAGTAAGCTAGATATTGGCAATCAGCCCCAGCATTTT.